This TCR beta chain was recorded in a study of control samples from healthy donors and cancer patients. TCRdb's table, derived via immunoSEQ multiplex PCR, lists solely in-frame clones and lacks some. The sample has more than 95,000 clones; around 87% are singletons. The V end lost 1 base, the J end lost 1 base, and 3 bases lay between the germline ends. The CDR3 is made up of 12 amino acids. Germline CDR1 and CDR2: SGHNT and YYREEE (reference sequence). The TCR originated in a man aged 35 to 55 in good health. This rearrangement joins TRBV5-4 to TRBJ2-7; D ambiguous. Specimen: blood. This CDR3 reads CASSLTSYEQYF. The CDR3, as DNA: TGTGCCAGCAGCTTGACATCCTACGAGCAGTACTTC.